The 23 T cell receptor beta chains below all came from one sample that was sequenced in a study of cytomegalovirus exposure and HLA in healthy donors. Vbeta (60) and Jbeta (13) primers were used in the PCR. The table came from immunoSEQ multiplex PCR; TCRdb's copy has only in-frame clones and leaves some out. The sample yields 150,000 to 200,000 clones, 65% to 85% seen once. The sequencing input was PBMCs. The receptors derive from a male donor in good health and CMV-seropositive.

The genes are TRBV7-8 and TRBJ2-5; the D gene is possibly TRBD2 (6 bases). With the DNA end fitting TRBJ2-7 better, the J assignment may be wrong. The CDR3 is 14 amino acids. CDR1 SGHVS and CDR2 FQNEAQ come from the germline V gene. CDR3 sequence: CASSRRDLPYEQYF. DNA for the CDR3: TGTGCCAGCAGCCGCCGGGACTTACCCTACGAGCAGTACTTC.

Relative to its sample, this clone is medium-sized (0.01 to 0.1%). V is TRBV7-9 and J is TRBJ1-1, with D maybe TRBD1 (5 bases). The CDR3 is 15 residues long. The V end lost 5 bases, the J end lost 3 bases, and 16 bases lay between the germline ends. The V gene's germline CDR1 is SEHNR and CDR2 FQNEAQ (reference sequence). CDR3 bases: TGTGCCAGCAGCCCCCCGACAGCCTTGTACACTGAAGCTTTCTTT. It is translated as CASSPPTALYTEAFF.

The rearrangement uses TRBV6-5 and TRBJ2-2, with TRBD1 matching over 9 bases. Trimming took 6 bases from V and 7 from J; bases not matched to a gene: 6. The germline V gene has CDR1 MNHEY and CDR2 SVGAGI. This CDR3 region has 14 residues. CDR3 residues: CASREQGAGGELFF. CDR3 bases: TGTGCCAGCAGAGAACAGGGGGCCGGCGGGGAGCTGTTTTTT.

This chain joins TRBV10-3 and TRBJ2-2; D gene unclear. Trimming took off 6 bases at V and 5 bases at J, with 7 bases between the two ends. The CDR3 is 12 amino acids. Germline values: CDR1 ENHRY, CDR2 SYGVKD. The CDR3 region is CAIRIETGELFF. The CDR3 DNA is TGTGCCATCAGGATAGAAACCGGGGAGCTGTTTTTT.

The J gene is TRBJ2-5, the V gene TRBV11-3; D unclear. Germline CDR1 SGHNT, CDR2 YENEEA. The CDR3 contains 12 residues. Trimming stripped 1 base from V and 5 bases from J, with 5 bases between. The CDR3 reads CASSLVEETQYF. The CDR3 coding sequence is TGTGCCAGCAGCTTAGTTGAGGAGACCCAGTACTTC.

Note on this clone: At one end the junction does not follow the germline gene, possibly because of a read error. V is TRBV7-9 and J is TRBJ1-5; a possible D gene is TRBD1 (5 bases). Germline CDR1 and CDR2: SEHNR and FQNEAQ (reference sequence). CDR3 length: 14 residues. The CDR3 region is CSSSFGGSGQPQHF. DNA for the CDR3: TGTTCCAGCAGCTTCGGGGGGAGTGGGCAGCCCCAGCATTTT.

The V call is TRBV28, the J call TRBJ2-7, with D possibly TRBD1 on 5 matching bases. Germline values: CDR1 MDHEN, CDR2 SYDVKM. Trimming took 7 bases from V and 5 from J, leaving 12 bases between them. This CDR3 is 12 amino acids long. CDR3 residues: CASNLQGNEQYF. CDR3 sequence (DNA): TGTGCCAGCAACCTGCAGGGAAACGAGCAGTACTTC.

In its sample, this clone was seen once. The chain is built from TRBV10-3 and TRBJ1-6, with TRBD1 matching over 9 bases. V dropped 3 bases and J dropped 10; count of bases not matched to a gene: 7. CDR3 length equals 15 residues. Germline CDR1 ENHRY, CDR2 SYGVKD. The CDR3 reads CAISEGTGIPSPLHF. The DNA of the CDR3 is TGTGCCATCAGTGAAGGGACAGGGATTCCCTCACCCCTCCACTTT.

The chain employs TRBV15 and TRBJ2-7; the D is unclear. V was pared by 4 bases and J by 7 bases, with 14 bases between. Germline CDR1 is LNHNV and CDR2 is YYDKDF (reference sequence). The CDR3 loop spans 13 amino acids. CDR3 protein: CATSTGRLGEQYF. The CDR3 DNA reads TGTGCCACCAGCACGGGTCGGTTAGGTGAGCAGTACTTC. Using reference TRBV15 and TRBJ2-7 for the parts outside the CDR3, the full variable domain is DAMVIQNPRYQVTQFGKPVTLSCSQTLNHNVMYWYQQKSSQAPKLLFHYYDKDFNNEADTPDNFQSRRPNTSFCFLDIRSPGLGDTAMYLCATSTGRLGEQYFGPGTRLTVT.

The chain recombines TRBV6-5 with TRBJ2-1, with D tentatively TRBD2 (5 bases). Per germline, CDR1 MNHEY and CDR2 SVGAGI. This CDR3 is built from 13 residues. The V and J ends lost 6 bases and 8 bases respectively, with 14 bases between them. The CDR3 sequence is CASRVGEGYEQFF. The CDR3 DNA sequence: TGTGCCAGCAGAGTTGGTGAGGGCTATGAGCAGTTCTTC.

This sequence joins TRBV2 and TRBJ2-3; the match to TRBD1 covers 7 bases. Germline-derived CDR1 and CDR2 are SNHLY and FYNNEI. The CDR3 totals 11 residues. V was clipped by 4 bases and J by 14 bases; unmatched bases: 6. DNA of the CDR3: TGTGCCAGCAGTGTAACGGCAGGGGGGTATTTT. Amino acids: CASSVTAGGYF. The variable domain in full, with the rest retrieved from reference TRBV2 and TRBJ2-3, is EPEVTQTPSHQVTQMGQEVILRCVPISNHLYFYWYRQILGQKVEFLVSFYNNEISEKSEIFDDQFSVERPDGSNFTLKIRSTKLEDSAMYFCASSVTAGGYFGPGTRLTVL.

The chain combines TRBV7-2 with TRBJ2-5, with D possibly being TRBD2 (5 bases). The CDR3 contains 13 residues. Germline loops: CDR1 SGHTA, CDR2 FQGNSA. Trimming cost V 5 bases and J 4 bases, with 11 bases left between them. The DNA for the CDR3 is TGTGCCAGCAGCCCTGGAGGAGGAGAGACCCAGTACTTC. Its protein is CASSPGGGETQYF.

This clone was observed once. The rearrangement uses TRBV28 and TRBJ2-7, with D perhaps matching TRBD1 (8 bases). CDR1 MDHEN and CDR2 SYDVKM come from the germline V gene. The CDR3 totals 16 residues. V was shortened by 6 bases and J by 6 bases, with 24 bases between the two germline ends. CDR3 coding DNA: TGTGCCAGCAGCTCTATCGACAGGGGAGGGCTGCGCGAGCAGTACTTC. Translating it yields CASSSIDRGGLREQYF.

There are a few counts of this clone. The chain is built from TRBV19 and TRBJ1-1, with D tentatively TRBD1 (6 bases). The CDR3 consists of 13 residues. Trimming stripped 5 bases from V and 1 base from J, with 8 bases between. CDR1 is LNHDA, CDR2 SQIVND, per germline (reference sequence). CDR3: CASSPTGNTEAFF. DNA of the CDR3: TGTGCCAGTAGTCCGACAGGGAACACTGAAGCTTTCTTT.

The V and J genes are TRBV19 and TRBJ1-2; D is possibly TRBD1 (5 bases). Germline CDR1 and CDR2: LNHDA and SQIVND (reference sequence). Trimming took off 7 bases at V and 6 bases at J, with 18 bases between the two ends. This CDR3 spans 14 amino acids. Written as DNA, the CDR3 is TGTGCCAGTACTCTTGTGGGGGGTAAGGATGGCTACACCTTC. Its protein product is CASTLVGGKDGYTF.

About this clone: The CDR3 ends on some other residue instead of the conserved phenylalanine or tryptophan, so this is likely a read error. The limits of the CDR3 on the DNA are not certain, so only TCRdb's listed CDR3 is given. CDR3 loop: CASSSPGQGML. V gene TRBV28 combines with J gene TRBJ2-7; the table's D call TRBD1 went unverified against the DNA. Germline V gene sequence: CDR1 MDHEN, CDR2 SYDVKM. Counting both end residues, the CDR3 totals 11 amino acids.

This clone has more than one count but fewer than ten. The V and J genes are TRBV5-3 and TRBJ1-1; 8 bases are shared with TRBD1. TRBV5-3 is annotated as an ORF whose role is uncertain. The CDR3 loop spans 15 amino acids. V dropped 4 bases and J dropped 1; count of bases not matched to a gene: 6. The CDR3 loop reads CARSPVTGANTEAFF. The CDR3 DNA sequence: TGTGCCAGAAGCCCCGTGACAGGGGCGAACACTGAAGCTTTCTTT.

V is TRBV5-1 and J is TRBJ1-2; 7 bases map to TRBD1. Germline loops: CDR1 SGHRS, CDR2 YFSETQ. V lost 4 bases, J lost 5 bases, and 8 bases stayed unmatched. This CDR3 has 14 amino acids. The CDR3 reads CASSPSRGRYGYTF. In nucleotides, the CDR3 is TGCGCCAGCAGCCCTAGCAGGGGGAGGTATGGCTACACCTTC.

This clone turned up a few times. The V gene is TRBV5-1, the J gene TRBJ2-7; D is perhaps TRBD1 (6 bases). CDR1 is SGHRS and CDR2 is YFSETQ in the germline V gene. V was clipped by 1 base and J by 5 bases, with 13 bases between them. The CDR3 has 14 amino acids. The CDR3 loop reads CASSLRTDLNEQYF. In nucleotides, the CDR3 is TGCGCCAGCAGCTTGCGGACAGACTTAAACGAGCAGTACTTC.

The V gene is TRBV5-6, the J gene TRBJ2-3; 14 nucleotides line up with TRBD2. The junction had 8 bases not matched to a gene; V was cut back by 1 base and J by 1 base. This CDR3 has 19 residues. The germline V gene has CDR1 SGHDT and CDR2 YYEEEE. In nucleotides, the CDR3 is TGTGCCAGCAGCTTGCTATACGGGACTAGCGGGAGTGGCACAGATACGCAGTATTTT. This codes for CASSLLYGTSGSGTDTQYF.

Only one count was recorded for this clone. One end of the junction fails to match germline, which may point to a read error. V is TRBV10-3 and J is TRBJ2-5; no definite D call. Looked up from germline, CDR1 is ENHRY and CDR2 is SYGVKD. The CDR3 has 12 residues. The CDR3 nucleotides are TGTGCCGTCAGTGAGTCTGCGGAGACCCAGTACTTC. It is translated as CAVSESAETQYF.

The gene calls are TRBV7-2 and TRBJ2-7; 10 bases match TRBD2. V dropped 4 bases and J dropped 0; count of bases not matched to a gene: 6. The CDR3 spans 16 residues. From germline, CDR1 is SGHTA and CDR2 FQGNSA. CDR3 sequence: CASSSHSGRSSYEQYF. CDR3 DNA sequence: TGTGCCAGCAGCTCCCATAGCGGGAGGAGCTCCTACGAGCAGTACTTC.

This clone has only a few counts. The chain combines TRBV5-4 with TRBJ2-1; 10 bases agree with TRBD2. V shed 0 bases, J shed 4 bases, and the junction held 4 bases outside the gene matches. Germline V CDR1 and CDR2: SGHNT, YYREEE (reference sequence). This CDR3 comprises 16 residues. The CDR3 DNA is TGTGCCAGCAGCTTGGGATCTAGCGGGGGTTACAATGAGCAGTTCTTC. It encodes CASSLGSSGGYNEQFF.